This T cell receptor beta chain emerged from a study of blood T cells in healthy people across ages. The CDR3 is made up of 16 amino acids. Germline loops: CDR1 SGHRS, CDR2 YFSETQ. The ends lost 0 bases at V and 4 bases at J; junction bases unmatched: 8. Alongside a J-beta primer mix, a sample-barcoded 5' primer served in a second PCR lasting about 7 to 12 cycles. Each of the samples gave a minimum of 2.5 million paired-end reads that contained CDR3. TCRdb processed the 5' RACE reads anew with MiXCR; each CDR3 protein has one entry. This table holds 600,000 to 800,000 distinct CDR3 sequences, under 25% found once.

Source material: blood. The V and J genes are TRBV5-1 and TRBJ2-5; 8 bases fit TRBD1. The sequence was collected from a man between 70 and 80 years old in good health. The CDR3 sequence is CASSLAPGQGAETQYF. For the CDR3, the DNA is TGCGCCAGCAGCTTGGCCCCCGGACAGGGAGCAGAGACCCAGTACTTC. Variable domain in full (rest from reference TRBV5-1 and TRBJ2-5): KAGVTQTPRYLIKTRGQQVTLSCSPISGHRSVSWYQQTPGQGLQFLFEYFSETQRNKGNFPGRFSGRQFSNSRSEMNVSTLELGDSALYLCASSLAPGQGAETQYFGPGTRLLVL.